This is a list of T cell receptor beta chains from one sample in a study of blood T cell repertoires in COVID-19. The table came from immunoSEQ multiplex PCR; TCRdb's copy has only in-frame clones and leaves some out. The sample has 30,000 to 40,000 clones; about four fifths are singletons. The source material was peripheral blood. All receptors come from a man aged 65 to 79 with acute or convalescent COVID-19. The CDR3 runs from the conserved cysteine through the conserved F or W. Fields, in order: J gene, clone size, V gene, D gene, CDR3 protein, CDR3 DNA. A D gene is named only where the DNA matches it firmly. Rows may omit the clone size; those that give it use once, few, many or a size class.

TRBJ1-5	NA	TRBV2	NA	CASTILGGDQPQHF	TGTGCCAGCACTATTCTTGGGGGGGACCAGCCCCAGCATTTT
TRBJ2-7	NA	TRBV28	NA	CASGGALTYEQYF	TGTGCCAGCGGGGGGGCGCTAACCTACGAGCAGTACTTC
TRBJ1-1	NA	TRBV19	TRBD1	CASSWTGGKSAEAFF	TGTGCCAGTAGTTGGACAGGGGGCAAATCCGCCGAAGCTTTCTTT
TRBJ1-4	NA	TRBV2	NA	CASSEGSLIEKLFF	TGTGCCAGCAGTGAGGGCAGTTTGATTGAAAAACTGTTTTTT
TRBJ1-5	NA	TRBV7-9	NA	CASSLDWGQPQHF	TGTGCCAGCAGCTTAGATTGGGGCCAGCCCCAGCATTTT
TRBJ2-5	NA	TRBV7-8	NA	CASSHDWIETQYF	TGTGCCAGCAGCCACGACTGGATAGAGACCCAGTACTTC
TRBJ1-3	NA	TRBV6-1	NA	CASSEQRSFSGNTIYF	TGTGCCAGCAGTGAACAGAGGAGCTTCTCTGGAAACACCATATATTTT
TRBJ2-7	NA	TRBV5-1	NA	CASSLSGEAYEQYF	TGCGCCAGCAGCTTGTCAGGGGAAGCCTACGAGCAGTACTTC
TRBJ2-3	NA	TRBV28	TRBD2	CASTLMAGLAGGPVDTQYF	TGTGCCAGCACTCTAATGGCGGGCCTAGCGGGAGGGCCAGTAGATACGCAGTATTTT
TRBJ1-1	NA	TRBV10-3	NA	CAISQTGNTEAFF	TGTGCCATCAGTCAGACAGGGAACACTGAAGCTTTCTTT
TRBJ1-2	NA	TRBV7-9	NA	CASSLASGGYYGYTF	TGTGCCAGCAGCTTAGCGTCGGGGGGTTACTATGGCTACACCTTC
TRBJ2-7	NA	TRBV28	TRBD1	CASSGTGVIEQYF	TGTGCCAGCAGCGGGACAGGGGTGATCGAGCAGTACTTC
TRBJ2-7	few	TRBV7-8	TRBD1	CASSWEERDRAYEQYF	TGTGCCAGCAGCTGGGAAGAGCGGGACAGGGCATACGAGCAGTACTTC
TRBJ2-4	NA	TRBV28	TRBD1	CASSLSGGNIQYF	TGTGCCAGCAGTTTATCAGGGGGCAACATTCAGTACTTC
TRBJ2-1	few	TRBV6-1	TRBD2	CASSVSLAGSYNEQFF	TGTGCCAGCAGTGTATCGCTAGCGGGGTCCTACAATGAGCAGTTCTTC
TRBJ2-5	NA	TRBV7-2	TRBD1	CASSLATGSQETQYF	TGTGCCAGCAGCTTAGCGACAGGGTCCCAAGAGACCCAGTACTTC
TRBJ2-3	few	TRBV18	TRBD2	CASSFRLAQETDTQYF	TGTGCCAGCTCATTCAGACTAGCTCAGGAGACAGATACGCAGTATTTT
TRBJ2-3	NA	TRBV19	NA	CASSNLPSTDTQYF	TGTGCCAGTAGTAATCTACCTAGCACAGATACGCAGTATTTT
TRBJ2-3	NA	TRBV18	TRBD2	CASSRASGRLGDTQYF	TGTGCCAGCTCACGAGCTAGCGGGAGGCTGGGAGATACGCAGTATTTT
TRBJ1-6	NA	TRBV6-5	NA	CASSYSEANSPLHF	TGTGCCAGCAGTTACTCGGAGGCTAATTCACCCCTCCACTTT
TRBJ1-6	NA	TRBV7-3	NA	CASSFGASNNSPLHF	TGTGCCAGCAGCTTTGGAGCCTCTAATAATTCACCCCTCCACTTT
TRBJ2-5	NA	TRBV7-6	NA	CASSTAPESGRAQYF	TGTGCCAGCAGCACCGCTCCCGAAAGCGGCCGGGCCCAGTACTTC
TRBJ1-1	NA	TRBV11-2	TRBD1	CASSTSDRVAEAFF	TGTGCCAGCAGCACTTCGGACAGGGTCGCTGAAGCTTTCTTT
TRBJ2-1	few	TRBV4-3	TRBD2	CASSQEGLVNEQFF	TGCGCCAGCAGCCAAGAGGGACTAGTCAATGAGCAGTTCTTC
TRBJ2-2	NA	TRBV7-9	TRBD1	CASRQGAAGELFF	TGTGCCAGCCGGCAGGGGGCGGCCGGGGAGCTGTTTTTT
TRBJ1-3	NA	TRBV18	NA	CASSPDSFSGNTIYF	TGTGCCAGCTCACCAGACAGCTTCTCTGGAAACACCATATATTTT
TRBJ2-3	once	TRBV6-1	TRBD2	CASSETSGSVDTQYF	TGTGCCAGCAGTGAAACTAGCGGGAGTGTAGATACGCAGTATTTT